These T cell receptor beta chains were read from a single sample in a study of siplizumab effects on memory and regulatory T cells. Profiling relied on immunoSEQ multiplex PCR, and the TCRdb table lists in-frame clones only, not all of them. The repertoire consists of more than 60,000 clones, with 95% to 98% occurring once and the leading ten covering around 0.093%. The sequencing input was naive CD8+ T cells sorted from blood. These receptor sequences come from a human donor in good health. CDR3s include the opening cysteine and the closing phenylalanine or tryptophan. The order of the fields is clone size, D gene, J gene, CDR3 length, V gene, CDR3 DNA, CDR3 protein. D genes are given only for firm matches. Size tells how often a clone was seen (once, few, many) or the class of an expanded clone, and some rows leave it out.

. | . | TRBJ1-5 | 14 | TRBV9 | TGTGCCAGCAGCGCAACAGGGAGCAATCAGCCCCAGCATTTT | CASSATGSNQPQHF
. | . | TRBJ2-2 | 14 | TRBV7-3 | TGTGCCAGCAGTTTAGACTTGGGTACCGGGGAGCTGTTTTTT | CASSLDLGTGELFF
. | . | TRBJ1-2 | 12 | TRBV6-5 | TGTGCCAGCAGTTACTCACCATGGGGCTACACCTTC | CASSYSPWGYTF
. | . | TRBJ2-1 | 11 | TRBV5-4 | TGTGCCAGCAGCTTGGGGGACCACGAGTTCTTC | CASSLGDHEFF
. | TRBD1 | TRBJ1-2 | 14 | TRBV5-4 | TGTGCCAGCAGCTTGTGGGACAGGGTTCATGGCTACACCTTC | CASSLWDRVHGYTF
. | . | TRBJ1-6 | 17 | TRBV7-9 | TGTGCCAGCAGCTTATTCCCCGGTAGGGGCGTCGGTTCACCCCTCCACTTT | CASSLFPGRGVGSPLHF
. | . | TRBJ1-5 | 13 | TRBV4-1 | TGCGCCAGCAGCCAGGGACTGGGCCAGCCCCAGCATTTT | CASSQGLGQPQHF
. | . | TRBJ2-7 | 14 | TRBV11-1 | TGTGCCAGCAGCTTAGGTCAGGGAGCCTACGAGCAGTACTTC | CASSLGQGAYEQYF
. | . | TRBJ2-7 | 12 | TRBV14 | TGTGCCAGCAGCCAAGACAGTTACGAGCAGTACTTC | CASSQDSYEQYF
. | TRBD1 | TRBJ1-5 | 14 | TRBV6-1 | TGTGCCAGCAGTGAGTGGCAGGGGGATCAGCCCCAGCATTTT | CASSEWQGDQPQHF
. | . | TRBJ1-2 | 10 | TRBV20-1 | TGCAGTGCTGACTCATATGGCTACACCTTC | CSADSYGYTF
. | TRBD1 | TRBJ1-1 | 15 | TRBV5-6 | TGTGCCAGCAGCGCCTGGGACAGAATGAACACTGAAGCTTTCTTT | CASSAWDRMNTEAFF
. | TRBD2 | TRBJ2-1 | 19 | TRBV7-9 | TGTGCCAGCAGCTTCAATCCGACTAGCGGGGGACCCCAGTACAATGAGCAGTTCTTC | CASSFNPTSGGPQYNEQFF
. | . | TRBJ2-2 | 14 | TRBV4-1 | TGCGCCAGCAGCCTCCTAGGGAACACCGGGGAGCTGTTTTTT | CASSLLGNTGELFF
once | . | TRBJ2-2 | 11 | TRBV30 | TGTGCCTGGGAACAGGCCGGGGAGCTGTTTTTT | CAWEQAGELFF
few | TRBD2 | TRBJ2-1 | 15 | TRBV7-6 | TGTGCCAGCAGCTTGACTAGCGGGGGGGACAATGAGCAGTTCTTC | CASSLTSGGDNEQFF
. | . | TRBJ1-5 | 13 | TRBV15 | TGTGCCACCAGAGGGGACAGCAATCAGCCCCAGCATTTT | CATRGDSNQPQHF
. | TRBD2 | TRBJ2-1 | 17 | TRBV11-1 | TGTGCCAGCAGCTCGCCGGCTAGCGGGGACCGATACAATGAGCAGTTCTTC | CASSSPASGDRYNEQFF
. | . | TRBJ1-1 | 11 | TRBV4-3 | TGCGCCAGCAGCCAAGAGGGCAAAGCTTTCTTT | CASSQEGKAFF
. | . | TRBJ2-7 | 14 | TRBV7-9 | TGTGCCAGCAGCTCGCCCTTAAGACAGTACGAGCAGTACTTC | CASSSPLRQYEQYF
. | . | TRBJ2-7 | 15 | TRBV19 | TGTGCCAGTAGTATCTCCCAGGGAGATCCCTACGAGCAGTACTTC | CASSISQGDPYEQYF
. | . | TRBJ1-2 | 14 | TRBV29-1 | TGCAGCGTTGAAGTGCCGACAGGTGACTATGGCTACACCTTC | CSVEVPTGDYGYTF
. | . | TRBJ2-1 | 15 | TRBV5-6 | TGTGCCAGCAGCCTCCCCGGGGTTCCCTACAATGAGCAGTTCTTC | CASSLPGVPYNEQFF
. | TRBD1 | TRBJ2-7 | 14 | TRBV27 | TGTGCCAGCAGTTTATCGGGGACAGCCTACGAGCAGTACTTC | CASSLSGTAYEQYF
. | TRBD1 | TRBJ2-1 | 14 | TRBV4-1 | TGCGCCAGCAGCCCCGGGACAGCTTACAATGAGCAGTTCTTC | CASSPGTAYNEQFF
. | . | TRBJ2-3 | 15 | TRBV5-1 | TGCGCCAGCAGCTCGAGGGAATCCCACACAGATACGCAGTATTTT | CASSSRESHTDTQYF
. | . | TRBJ1-5 | 14 | TRBV6-5 | TGTGCCAGCATCGAGGGATATAGCAATCAGCCCCAGCATTTT | CASIEGYSNQPQHF
. | . | TRBJ1-5 | 16 | TRBV5-6 | TGTGCCAGCAGCTTTGGCCTTGGGGCCCCAGATCAGCCCCAGCATTTT | CASSFGLGAPDQPQHF
. | TRBD1 | TRBJ2-7 | 14 | TRBV7-3 | TGTGCCAGCAGCCCAGGGACAGGGACCTACGAGCAGTACTTC | CASSPGTGTYEQYF
. | TRBD1 | TRBJ1-5 | 15 | TRBV4-1 | TGCGCCAGCAGCCAAGGGGAGACAGGGGGTCAGCCCCAGCATTTT | CASSQGETGGQPQHF
. | . | TRBJ2-7 | 14 | TRBV4-1 | TGCGCCAGCAGCCAAGATCCTAGCTCCTACGAGCAGTACTTC | CASSQDPSSYEQYF
. | TRBD2 | TRBJ2-1 | 15 | TRBV19 | TGTGCCAGTAGTACAGCGGGGGCCCCCTACAATGAGCAGTTCTTC | CASSTAGAPYNEQFF
. | . | TRBJ2-7 | 12 | TRBV7-2 | TGTGCTAGGCAGGGGGACTCCCTCGAGCAGTACTTC | CARQGDSLEQYF
once | TRBD1 | TRBJ1-1 | 11 | TRBV30 | TGTGCCAGTCTACAGGGGACTGAAGCTTTCTTT | CASLQGTEAFF
. | . | TRBJ1-1 | 14 | TRBV28 | TGTGCCACCGAACCGTCCGTTATGAACACTGAAGCTTTCTTT | CATEPSVMNTEAFF
. | . | TRBJ1-1 | 14 | TRBV7-6 | TGTGCCAGCAGCGCCTGGACGGCGAACACTGAAGCTTTCTTT | CASSAWTANTEAFF
. | . | TRBJ1-1 | 13 | TRBV11-2 | TGTGCCAGCAGCTTAGCAGGAGACACTGAAGCTTTCTTT | CASSLAGDTEAFF
. | TRBD2 | TRBJ2-2 | 16 | TRBV7-8 | TGTGCCAGCAGCTTAGGACTAGCGGGGGTCACCGGGGAGCTGTTTTTT | CASSLGLAGVTGELFF
. | TRBD2 | TRBJ2-5 | 17 | TRBV9 | TGTGCCAGCAGCCACACCCCTAGCGGGGTCTCCGGGGAGACCCAGTACTTC | CASSHTPSGVSGETQYF
. | TRBD2 | TRBJ2-7 | 15 | TRBV19 | TGTGCCAGTAGTATGGATGGCGGGGGGGTTTACGAGCAGTACTTC | CASSMDGGGVYEQYF
. | . | TRBJ1-2 | 14 | TRBV6-5 | TGTGCCAGCAGTTACGGGGTACTAGGCTATGGCTACACCTTC | CASSYGVLGYGYTF
. | . | TRBJ1-1 | 13 | TRBV19 | TGTGCCACCGCGGTGGGGGGCGCCATGAAGGCTTTCTTT | CATAVGGAMKAFF